The sequence of this T cell receptor (beta chain) was determined in a study of metastatic and nonmetastatic thyroid tumors. Overall study: For malignant and benign thyroid patients, tumor or nodule tissue and blood were the sources whose repertoires were compared.

CDR1 and CDR2 (germline): MGHRA, YSYEKL. The ends lost 1 base at V and 2 bases at J; junction bases unmatched: 8. CDR3 size: 17 residues. Authors' analysis steps: Differences in CDR3 between clinicopathological groups were drawn on to build a classifier intended to discriminate distant-metastatic papillary thyroid cancer patients. With MiXCR, TCRdb reprocessed the PCR reads. The V and J calls and clone size come from TCRdb's table, not from the authors' own analysis. The sample includes some 20,000 clones, over 9.5% of them seen just once. This clone was seen many times. What it binds is not known. Points from the study as a whole: TCR beta diversity was reportedly significantly higher in malignant thyroid tumors than benign nodules, in blood and tumor.

No treatment had been given to any patient before thyroid surgery. The sample taken for sequencing was blood. The V and J genes are TRBV4-1 and TRBJ1-3; 7 nucleotides align to TRBD1. This clonotype originated in a female donor with papillary thyroid cancer or a benign thyroid nodule (not recorded which). Some clones in this sample may be carry-over from other donors' samples. In DNA form, the CDR3 reads TGCGCCAGCAGCCAAGGTCCCACAGGGGCGACTGGAAACACCATATATTTT. Translated: CASSQGPTGATGNTIYF.